This T cell receptor beta chain was identified in a study of OX40 agonist ivuxolimab in advanced cancers. Overall study: Patients in the trial were receiving intravenous ivuxolimab every 2 weeks, at doses of 0.01 to 10 mg/kg. Males comprised 70% to 85% of the group, whose mean age was about 60 years (range roughly 20 to 85). Partial responses were observed in three patients, of whom one had hepatocellular carcinoma and two had cutaneous melanoma. Prior therapy, whether anti-PD-1, anti-PD-L1 or anti-CTLA-4, was allowed, and 40% had some.

This clone was seen only a few times. Generated by immunoSEQ multiplex PCR, the TCRdb table keeps only in-frame clones and is missing some. This sample has about 79,000 clones, with roughly 92% found just once. The CDR3 totals 16 residues. Trimming took 1 base from V and 5 from J; bases not matched to a gene: 6. In germline, CDR1 is MGHRA, CDR2 YSYEKL. The sequencing used CD4+ or CD8+ T cells sorted from blood, collected in a trial of the OX40 agonist ivuxolimab. This sequence joins TRBV4-1 and TRBJ1-5, with 9 bases fitting TRBD1. This clonotype was obtained from an adult with an advanced solid tumor such as melanoma, head and neck, liver or kidney cancer. CDR3 in amino acids: CASSQAGTGSYQPQHF. DNA for the CDR3: TGCGCCAGCAGCCAAGCCGGGACAGGGAGTTATCAGCCCCAGCATTTT.